This T cell receptor beta chain was captured by sequencing in a study of shared T cell receptors in the human thymus (dated by TCRdb to the early 2020s). Describing the broader study: The study examined how self-reactive, shared T-cell receptor alpha chains are generated in the human thymus.

As concerns this clone: Its antigen is still unknown. The record has no base qualities; no much larger clone is one base away.

Preparation of the library involved the immunoSEQ multiplex PCR assay. TCRdb retrieved this table from immuneACCESS and kept in-frame rearrangements only. Not all clones are present; in checked studies, unresolved V genes account for under half, and no reason is known for the remainder. This sample gives 640,000 or so clones in total; approximately 87% of them show up just once. The ten largest make up roughly 0.0089% of the sample. The CDR3 sequence holds 14 residues, the cysteine and phenylalanine included. The read is trimmed to its CDR3 DNA, 42 bases read in frame from base 1. V ends up 4 bases short and J 4 bases short, with an unmatched junction base count of 2. Sequences SGHDT (CDR1) and YYEEEE (CDR2) are obtained from the germline V gene. Separately, the same data were catalogued under a study of human thymus T cells. According to the second study: Immunologically healthy infants undergoing open corrective cardiac surgery for congenital heart defects in Finland were used as donors. Thymus tissue was collected as surgical resects that were removed during corrective cardiac surgery. Biased V and J gene segment usage appeared to be present in both thymic and peripheral blood repertoires. Highly overlapping thymic TCR repertoires among unrelated individuals were reported in the related research. The study used fewer than ten infant thymus samples plus four related peripheral blood samples to characterize TCR alpha and beta repertoires. Donor ages ranged from about 6 to 244 days, and the cohort comprised about six male and a couple of female infants. After being mechanically released from the tissue, thymocytes were kept at -70 degrees C in pellets of 10-30 million cells. A QIAsymphony instrument was used to extract genomic DNA from the frozen cell pellets. The immunoSEQ multiplex PCR assay was used to amplify the TCRB and TCRAD loci from a standardized quantity of quality-controlled genomic DNA. The amplicons covered the V(D)J region and were long enough to include the CDR3 and to identify the V and J genes. The amplicons were sequenced on an Illumina platform via the commercial immunoSEQ service. Primer bias and sequencing errors were corrected using previously described methods, and TCRAD and TCRB definitions followed the IMGT database. The repertoires were analysed using immunoSEQ Analyzer 3.0 and VDJTools for basic statistics, V/J segment usage, diversity estimates, rarefaction and pairwise overlap. To estimate diversity, the Chao1, ChaoE, Efron-Thisted, Shannon and inverse Simpson indices were applied, and diversity was also estimated on datasets down-sampled to the smallest sample. Repertoire overlap was assessed by strict matching of CDR3 nucleotide sequence, V gene and J gene, and clustering was done by Jaccard-based multidimensional scaling. On average, roughly 850,000 unique TCRB clonotypes were obtained from thymus samples, compared with 70,000 to 100,000 from blood samples.

This clonotype was obtained from a boy in the first two years of life with a congenital heart defect. Donor details come from another sample of the same person, matched by shared clones. The sample consisted of thymocytes. The receptor chain draws on TRBV5-6 and TRBJ1-1; 12 bases in between match TRBD1. The nucleotide sequence is given as TGTGCCAGCAGCCCGGGACAGGGGGCCACTGAAGCTTTCTTT. Its protein is CASSPGQGATEAFF.